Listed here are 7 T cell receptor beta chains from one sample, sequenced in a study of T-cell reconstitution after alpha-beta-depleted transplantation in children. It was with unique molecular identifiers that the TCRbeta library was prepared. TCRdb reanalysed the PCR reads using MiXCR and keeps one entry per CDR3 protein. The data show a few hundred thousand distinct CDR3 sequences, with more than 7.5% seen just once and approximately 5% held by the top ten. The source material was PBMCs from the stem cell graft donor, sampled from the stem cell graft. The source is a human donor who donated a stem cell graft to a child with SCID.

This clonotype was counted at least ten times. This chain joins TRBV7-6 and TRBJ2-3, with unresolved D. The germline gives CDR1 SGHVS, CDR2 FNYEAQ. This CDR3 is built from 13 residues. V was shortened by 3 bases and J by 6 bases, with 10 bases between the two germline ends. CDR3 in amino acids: CASSLVLGDTQYF. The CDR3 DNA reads TGTGCCAGCAGCTTGGTCCTGGGGGATACGCAGTATTTT.

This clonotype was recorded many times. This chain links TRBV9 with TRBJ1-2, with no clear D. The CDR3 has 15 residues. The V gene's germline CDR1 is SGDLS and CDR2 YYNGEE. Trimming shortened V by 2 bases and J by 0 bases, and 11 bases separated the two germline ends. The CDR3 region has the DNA TGTGCCAGCAGCGTTGGCTCTAATACTAACTATGGCTACACCTTC. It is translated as CASSVGSNTNYGYTF.

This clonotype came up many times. In nucleotides, the CDR3 is TGTGCCAGCAGCCTCGCTCTGGCGGCCTACACTGAAGCTTTCTTT. Translated, it gives CASSLALAAYTEAFF. This chain uses TRBV6-1 with TRBJ1-1; D is unresolved. The CDR3 spans 15 residues. V lost 6 bases and J 3 bases, leaving 17 bases between the germline ends. In germline, CDR1 is MNHNS, CDR2 SASEGT.

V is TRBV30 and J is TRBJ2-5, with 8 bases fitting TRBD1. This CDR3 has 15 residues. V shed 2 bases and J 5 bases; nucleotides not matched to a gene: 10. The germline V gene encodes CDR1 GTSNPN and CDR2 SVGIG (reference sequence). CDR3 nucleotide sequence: TGTGCCTGGAGTCAGAGGGACAGGATCGTCGAGACCCAGTACTTC. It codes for CAWSQRDRIVETQYF.

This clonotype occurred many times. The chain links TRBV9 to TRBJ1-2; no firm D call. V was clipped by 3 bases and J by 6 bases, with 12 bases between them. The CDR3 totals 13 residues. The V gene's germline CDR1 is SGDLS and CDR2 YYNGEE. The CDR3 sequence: CASSAYSLDGYTF. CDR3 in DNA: TGTGCCAGCAGCGCATACTCCCTGGATGGCTACACCTTC.

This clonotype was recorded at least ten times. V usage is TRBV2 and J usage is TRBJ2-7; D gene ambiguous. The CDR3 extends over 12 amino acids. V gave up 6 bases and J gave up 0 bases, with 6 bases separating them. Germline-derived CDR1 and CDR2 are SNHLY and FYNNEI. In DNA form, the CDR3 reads TGTGCCAGCAGGGAGAGCTCCTACGAGCAGTACTTC. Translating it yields CASRESSYEQYF.

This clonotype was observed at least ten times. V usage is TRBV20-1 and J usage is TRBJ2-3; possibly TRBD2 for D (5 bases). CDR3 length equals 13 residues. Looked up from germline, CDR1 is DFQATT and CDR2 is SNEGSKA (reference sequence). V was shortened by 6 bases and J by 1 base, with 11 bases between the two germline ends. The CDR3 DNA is TGCAGTGCCCCACTAGTGGGCACAGATACGCAGTATTTT. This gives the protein CSAPLVGTDTQYF.